Following are 30 T cell receptor beta chains from one sample sequenced in a study of T cell repertoires in cytomegalovirus infection. TCRdb passed the reads through MiXCR, listing each CDR3 protein once. Here the sample spans about 330,000 distinct CDR3 sequences, 9% to 9.5% being singletons. Sequencing was done on a sample of PBMCs. These TCRs come from a human donor in good health (CMV status not recorded). Some clones in this sample may be carry-over from other donors' samples.

The table lists this clonotype with many counts. The chain has TRBV10-2 and TRBJ2-1, with 8 bases aligning to TRBD2. Germline trimming cut 3 bases from V and 0 bases from J; bases unmatched to any gene: 7. The CDR3 runs 17 residues. CDR1 and CDR2 (germline): WSHSY, SAAADI. The CDR3 region is CASSEIAGYPSYNEQFF. In nucleotides, the CDR3 is TGCGCCAGCAGTGAAATAGCGGGATACCCCTCCTACAATGAGCAGTTCTTC.

The sample holds one count of this clonotype. V is TRBV27 and J is TRBJ2-5, with D maybe TRBD1 (6 bases). V dropped 9 bases and J dropped 4 bases, with 12 bases sitting between them. In germline, CDR1 is MNHEY, CDR2 SMNVEV (reference sequence). This CDR3 spans 12 amino acids. This CDR3 reads CASQSRGETQYF. DNA for the CDR3: TGTGCCAGTCAAAGCAGGGGAGAGACCCAGTACTTC.

This clonotype has a count of ten or more. V is TRBV4-3 and J is TRBJ2-1; 8 bases map to TRBD2. Germline V gene sequence: CDR1 LGHNA, CDR2 YSLEER. The length of the CDR3 is 14 residues. With V trimmed by 3 bases and J by 6 bases, 4 bases remained unmatched. The CDR3 DNA follows: TGCGCCAGCAGCCAGGGGACTAGGCCCAATGAGCAGTTCTTC. As protein: CASSQGTRPNEQFF.

V is TRBV28 and J is TRBJ2-3; tentative D call: TRBD2 (5 bases). This CDR3 is built from 17 residues. Germline V gives CDR1 MDHEN, CDR2 SYDVKM. With 5 bases removed from V and 2 bases from J, the gap between germline ends came to 20 bases. The CDR3 loop reads CASSPFGIAITTDTQYF. The CDR3 DNA reads TGTGCCAGCAGTCCCTTCGGGATAGCGATCACCACAGATACGCAGTATTTT.

This chain's CDR3 is CAWSLSPQNLPLLGPADEQYF. The CDR3 DNA reads as TGTGCCTGGAGTCTCTCCCCCCAGAATCTTCCCCTCCTGGGGCCGGCGGACGAGCAGTACTTC. The genes are TRBV30 and TRBJ2-7, with a possible D match to TRBD1 (5 bases). CDR1 and CDR2 (germline): GTSNPN, SVGIG (reference sequence). V gave up 2 bases and J gave up 5 bases, with 37 bases separating them. The CDR3 length is 21 residues.

This chain uses TRBV12-3 or TRBV12-4 with TRBJ2-2; 7 nucleotides agree with TRBD1. The CDR3 is 14 amino acids. V lost 3 bases, J lost 4 bases, and 2 bases stayed unmatched. The CDR3 loop reads CASSFYRGTGELFF. CDR3 bases: TGTGCCAGCAGTTTCTACAGGGGCACCGGGGAGCTGTTTTTT.

The CDR3 nucleotides read TGTGCCAGCGAAGGGGGCGCGAGGACCGGGGAGCTGTTTTTT. It encodes CASEGGARTGELFF. The V gene is TRBV6-1, the J gene TRBJ2-2; 7 bases are a match to TRBD1. V gave up 8 bases and J gave up 5 bases; unmatched junction bases: 8. CDR1 is MNHNS, CDR2 SASEGT, per germline. The CDR3 loop spans 14 amino acids.

The J gene is TRBJ2-5, the V gene TRBV20-1; D gene ambiguous. Trimming took 2 bases from V and 5 from J, leaving 3 bases between them. The length of the CDR3 is 10 residues. Germline V gives CDR1 DFQATT, CDR2 SNEGSKA (reference sequence). The CDR3 coding sequence is TGCAGTGCTAGAATTGAGACCCAGTACTTC. Translating it yields CSARIETQYF.

This clonotype was seen a handful of times. This chain links TRBV7-2 with TRBJ1-4; no definite D call. This CDR3 region has 14 residues. V gave up 5 bases and J gave up 4 bases, with 11 bases separating them. In germline, CDR1 is SGHTA, CDR2 FQGNSA. The CDR3 protein is CASSQDGLNEKLFF. The CDR3 DNA reads TGTGCCAGCAGCCAGGACGGTCTTAATGAAAAACTGTTTTTT. Filled out from reference TRBV7-2 and TRBJ1-4, the complete variable domain reads GAGVSQSPSNKVTEKGKDVELRCDPISGHTALYWYRQSLGQGLEFLIYFQGNSAPDKSGLPSDRFSAERTGGSVSTLTIQRTQQEDSAVYLCASSQDGLNEKLFFGSGTQLSVL.

This chain connects TRBV7-8 to TRBJ2-2, with TRBD2 identical over 9 bases. The germline CDR1 and CDR2 sequences are SGHVS and FQNEAQ. This CDR3 region has 17 residues. V was pared by 3 bases and J by 2 bases, with 7 bases of the junction left unmatched. CDR3 sequence (DNA): TGTGCCAGCAGCTTCCCTCTAGCGGGGCAAAACACCGGGGAGCTGTTTTTT. It translates to CASSFPLAGQNTGELFF.

This clonotype was observed a few times. The chain has TRBV28 and TRBJ1-5, with D perhaps TRBD1 (5 bases). The CDR3 contains 14 residues. V lost 6 bases and J 10 bases, leaving 19 bases between the germline ends. Germline V gene data show CDR1 as MDHEN and CDR2 as SYDVKM. The CDR3 sequence: CASRHRKGKEPQHF. CDR3 nucleotides: TGTGCCAGCAGACACAGGAAGGGGAAGGAACCCCAGCATTTT.

This clonotype was counted a few times. The V call is TRBV7-6, the J call TRBJ2-7; 8 bases agree with TRBD1. Germline CDR1 reads SGHVS; CDR2 reads FNYEAQ. The CDR3 spans 16 residues. V shed 4 bases, J shed 2 bases, and the junction held 10 bases outside the gene matches. The DNA of the CDR3 is TGTGCCAGCAGCTCCCCGGGACAGGTGAGAACCTACGAGCAGTACTTC. It is translated as CASSSPGQVRTYEQYF.

In its sample, this clonotype was seen a few times. In DNA form, the CDR3 reads TGTGCCAGCAGTCAGACAGGGGTCGGCGAGCAGTACTTC. Protein: CASSQTGVGEQYF. The J gene is TRBJ2-7, the V gene TRBV28, with 8 bases aligning to TRBD1. Germline loops: CDR1 MDHEN, CDR2 SYDVKM. V trimming: 5 bases; J trimming: 6 bases; junction bases outside the gene matches: 6. The CDR3 totals 13 residues.

There are a few counts of this clonotype. The chain has TRBV12-3 or TRBV12-4 and TRBJ2-5; TRBD2 might be the D (5 bases). The CDR3 extends over 13 amino acids. V lost 2 bases to trimming and J lost 3 bases, with 7 bases between them. The CDR3 reads CASSLSGKETQYF. The DNA of the CDR3 is TGTGCCAGCAGTTTAAGCGGTAAAGAGACCCAGTACTTC.

The chain joins TRBV12-3 or TRBV12-4 to TRBJ2-7, with D hard to call. This CDR3 is 12 amino acids long. Trimming pared 6 bases from V and 2 bases from J, leaving 8 bases between. The CDR3 reads CASRGIAYEQYF. The CDR3 DNA reads as TGTGCCAGCAGGGGTATCGCCTACGAGCAGTACTTC.

Only a few counts were recorded for this clonotype. The chain has TRBV5-6 and TRBJ2-1, with TRBD1 identical over 8 bases. The CDR3 is 13 residues long. CDR1 is SGHDT and CDR2 is YYEEEE in the germline V gene. V dropped 3 bases and J dropped 8; count of bases not matched to a gene: 4. The CDR3, as DNA: TGTGCCAGCAGCTCCGACAGGGGCGATGAGCAGTTCTTC. Its translation: CASSSDRGDEQFF.

This clonotype occurred a few times. V usage is TRBV7-8 and J usage is TRBJ2-7; D possibly corresponds to TRBD2 (7 bases). The CDR3 length is 14 residues. The V end was cut by 7 bases, the J end by 5 bases, with 18 bases between. Germline V gene lookup returns CDR1 SGHVS and CDR2 FQNEAQ. The CDR3: CASTPPRGQNEQYF. The CDR3 DNA reads TGTGCCAGCACCCCCCCGCGGGGGCAGAACGAGCAGTACTTC.

J is TRBJ2-3 and V is TRBV15; 10 bases match TRBD1. From germline, CDR1 is LNHNV and CDR2 YYDKDF (reference sequence). This CDR3 is built from 16 residues. V lost 6 bases to trimming and J lost 3 bases; unmatched junction nucleotides: 9. DNA of the CDR3: TGTGCCACCAGACAGGGGTGGACAGGGGGAACAGATACGCAGTATTTT. This encodes CATRQGWTGGTDTQYF.

This clonotype occurred a few times. The chain combines TRBV20-1 with TRBJ2-2; 9 bases map to TRBD2. Germline V lookup: CDR1 DFQATT, CDR2 SNEGSKA (reference sequence). This CDR3 is 15 amino acids long. With 0 bases clipped from V and 6 bases from J, the junction kept 5 bases outside the gene matches. Written as DNA, the CDR3 is TGCAGTGCTAGAGAAGGAGCGGGGGGTTCCGGGGAGCTGTTTTTT. Protein sequence: CSAREGAGGSGELFF.

This clonotype was seen a handful of times. The J gene is TRBJ2-7, the V gene TRBV20-1; weak D call: TRBD1 (5 bases). Trimming removed 6 bases at V and 0 bases at J, with 24 bases between. This CDR3 comprises 17 residues. Germline CDR1 reads DFQATT; CDR2 reads SNEGSKA (reference sequence). In DNA, the CDR3 is TGCAGTGCCCCACCTAGAACCCAGGGAAGGAGCTCCTACGAGCAGTACTTC. Translating gives CSAPPRTQGRSSYEQYF.

Ten or more counts support this clonotype. The rearrangement joins TRBV7-2 to TRBJ2-1, with 9 bases identical to TRBD2. The CDR3 is made up of 17 amino acids. Per the germline V gene, CDR1 is SGHTA and CDR2 is FQGNSA. V was pared by 5 bases and J by 5 bases, with 13 bases of the junction left unmatched. The CDR3 protein is CASSKRGRGGGNNEQFF. The CDR3 bases are TGTGCCAGCAGCAAAAGGGGGCGGGGGGGCGGGAACAATGAGCAGTTCTTC. The full variable domain, rest sourced from reference TRBV7-2 and TRBJ2-1, is GAGVSQSPSNKVTEKGKDVELRCDPISGHTALYWYRQSLGQGLEFLIYFQGNSAPDKSGLPSDRFSAERTGGSVSTLTIQRTQQEDSAVYLCASSKRGRGGGNNEQFFGPGTRLTVL.

This clonotype was detected only a few times. This chain links TRBV6-1 with TRBJ1-1; D is unresolved. The V gene lost 1 base and the J gene lost 1 base, with 7 bases spanning the gap. CDR1 and CDR2 from the germline V gene are MNHNS and SASEGT. This CDR3 comprises 14 residues. The CDR3: CASSEGPQNTEAFF. DNA for the CDR3: TGTGCCAGCAGTGAAGGGCCCCAGAACACTGAAGCTTTCTTT.

This chain joins TRBV20-1 and TRBJ2-7; D possibly matches TRBD1 or TRBD2 (7 bases each). V lost 6 bases to trimming and J lost 2 bases, with 14 bases between them. Germline assignment: CDR1 DFQATT and CDR2 SNEGSKA (reference sequence). The CDR3 loop spans 13 amino acids. The CDR3 loop reads CSAQGGSPYEQYF. The CDR3 coding sequence is TGCAGTGCCCAGGGGGGGTCCCCCTACGAGCAGTACTTC.

This clonotype showed up many times. The chain couples TRBV19 to TRBJ2-1; D perhaps matches TRBD2 (6 bases). Germline values: CDR1 LNHDA, CDR2 SQIVND (reference sequence). Deletions cut 0 bases from V and 7 bases from J, with 19 bases between. This CDR3 is 17 amino acids long. CDR3 loop: CASSIDWGGGGSNEQFF. CDR3 in DNA: TGTGCCAGTAGTATAGATTGGGGCGGTGGAGGGTCTAATGAGCAGTTCTTC.

The chain carries TRBV12-3 or TRBV12-4 and TRBJ1-1; TRBD1 aligns across 7 bases. This CDR3 spans 14 amino acids. After removal of 0 bases from V and 4 bases from J, the junction contained 2 bases not matched to a gene. This CDR3 reads CASSLAGGFTEAFF. CDR3 nucleotide sequence: TGTGCCAGCAGTTTAGCAGGGGGCTTCACTGAAGCTTTCTTT.

This chain connects TRBV7-9 to TRBJ1-2; 11 positions match TRBD1. Germline V gene sequence: CDR1 SEHNR, CDR2 FQNEAQ (reference sequence). The CDR3 covers 16 residues. The J segment lost 6 bases and the V segment lost 5 bases, leaving 11 bases of the junction unmatched. The CDR3 spells CASSPQMGQGGDGYTF. As DNA, the CDR3 is TGTGCCAGCAGCCCCCAAATGGGACAGGGGGGTGATGGCTACACCTTC.

The sample holds a few counts of this clonotype. The gene calls are TRBV5-4 and TRBJ2-3; 8 bases map to TRBD2. Trimming removed 1 base from V and 0 bases from J; junction bases left unmatched: 7. Germline CDR1 and CDR2: SGHNT and YYREEE (reference sequence). The CDR3 extends over 17 amino acids. The DNA for the CDR3 is TGTGCCAGCAGCTTGAGGAAAAGCGGGAGTAGCACAGATACGCAGTATTTT. Translated: CASSLRKSGSSTDTQYF. Full variable domain (rest looked up from reference TRBV5-4 and TRBJ2-3): ETGVTQSPTHLIKTRGQQVTLRCSSQSGHNTVSWYQQALGQGPQFIFQYYREEENGRGNFPPRFSGLQFPNYSSELNVNALELDDSALYLCASSLRKSGSSTDTQYFGPGTRLTVL.

The V gene is TRBV25-1, the J gene TRBJ2-7; 7 nucleotides align to TRBD1. Trimming cost V 9 bases and J 3 bases; bases outside gene matches: 2. CDR3 length: 11 amino acids. Looked up from germline, CDR1 is MGHDK and CDR2 is SYGVNS. CDR3 sequence reads: CASGQVYEQYF. CDR3 nucleotide sequence: TGTGCCAGTGGACAGGTCTACGAGCAGTACTTC.

This clonotype appeared many times. The rearrangement links TRBV7-2 to TRBJ2-7, with D possibly being TRBD1 (7 bases). CDR1 and CDR2 (germline): SGHTA, FQGNSA. Trimming cost V 5 bases and J 2 bases, with 13 bases left between them. The CDR3 sequence is 14 residues long. The CDR3 loop reads CASSQQGGPYEQYF. CDR3 sequence (DNA): TGTGCCAGCAGCCAGCAGGGGGGCCCCTACGAGCAGTACTTC.

This clonotype was detected ten times or more. The chain uses TRBV19 and TRBJ2-2; tentatively, D is TRBD2 (6 bases). The CDR3 runs 15 residues. Germline CDR1 LNHDA, CDR2 SQIVND (reference sequence). Trimming stripped 5 bases from V and 9 bases from J, with 19 bases between. CDR3 region: CASSSPGSRIRELFF. CDR3 in DNA: TGTGCCAGTAGTTCTCCCGGGAGCCGTATCCGGGAGCTGTTTTTT.